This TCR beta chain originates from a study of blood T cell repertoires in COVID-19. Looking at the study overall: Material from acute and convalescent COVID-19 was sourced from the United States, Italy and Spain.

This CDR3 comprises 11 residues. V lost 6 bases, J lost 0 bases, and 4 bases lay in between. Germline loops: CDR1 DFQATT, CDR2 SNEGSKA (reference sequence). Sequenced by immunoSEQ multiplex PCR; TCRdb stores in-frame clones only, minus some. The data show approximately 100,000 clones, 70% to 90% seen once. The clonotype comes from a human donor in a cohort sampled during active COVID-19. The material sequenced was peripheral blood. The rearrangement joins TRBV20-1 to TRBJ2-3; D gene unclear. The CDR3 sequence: CSAESTDTQYF. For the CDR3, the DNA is TGCAGTGCCGAGAGCACAGATACGCAGTATTTT.